The clone carrying this TCR beta chain was counted a few times. Its antigen is not known. The same CDR3 is also encoded by other DNA sequences in this sample. The table came from immunoSEQ multiplex PCR; TCRdb's copy has only in-frame clones and leaves some out. The profile shows more than 550,000 clones, 55% to 75% of them singletons. Trimming shortened V by 2 bases and J by 2 bases, and 9 bases separated the two germline ends. This CDR3 is built from 14 residues. CDR1 is MDHEN and CDR2 is SYDVKM in the germline V gene. This sample is drawn from a study of shared clonotypes between healthy human individuals. Regarding the study as a whole: Among donors, the sharing of clonotypes was expected to be influenced by sequencing depth. Only blood was sampled, and tissue TCR repertoires likely differ from blood ones. Represented genetic and exposure-history diversity was restricted by having few donors.

Sequencing input: memory CD4+ T cells sorted from blood. Subset described: CD45RA-negative fraction. This chain links TRBV28 with TRBJ1-2; TRBD1 might be the D (6 bases). The TCR comes from a woman in her twenties or thirties in good health. The DNA of the CDR3 is TGTGCCAGCAGTTTAAGAGGACAGAACTATGGCTACACCTTC. The encoded protein is CASSLRGQNYGYTF.